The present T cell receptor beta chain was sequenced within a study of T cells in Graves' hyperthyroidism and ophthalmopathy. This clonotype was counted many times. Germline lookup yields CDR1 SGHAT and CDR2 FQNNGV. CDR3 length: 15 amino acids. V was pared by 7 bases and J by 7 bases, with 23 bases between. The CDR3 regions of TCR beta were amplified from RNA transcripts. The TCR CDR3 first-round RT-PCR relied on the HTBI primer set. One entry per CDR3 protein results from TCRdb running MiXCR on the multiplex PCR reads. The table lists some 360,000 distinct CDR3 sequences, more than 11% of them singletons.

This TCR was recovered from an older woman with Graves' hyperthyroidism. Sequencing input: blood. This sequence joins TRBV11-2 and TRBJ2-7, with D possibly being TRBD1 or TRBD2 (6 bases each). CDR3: CASTLKGGGYWEQYF. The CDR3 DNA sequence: TGTGCCAGCACCCTGAAGGGGGGCGGCTACTGGGAGCAGTACTTC.